This T cell receptor (beta chain) was sequenced in a study of T cell changes during pregnancy in multiple sclerosis. Germline lookup yields CDR1 MDHEN and CDR2 SYDVKM. Trimming removed 3 bases at V and 0 bases at J, with 8 bases between. The CDR3 is 14 residues long. Repertoires were generated with immunoSEQ multiplex PCR, while TCRdb's copy carries only in-frame clones and drops some. The sample lists around 42,000 clones, approximately 92% seen once, with just under 0.5% in the top ten. This TCR derives from a female donor in good health, enrolled as a control in a pregnancy study. V and J are TRBV28 and TRBJ1-2; D possibly corresponds to TRBD1 (5 bases). Sequenced material: CD4+ T cells from peripheral blood mononuclear cells, taken in the second trimester of pregnancy. The CDR3 sequence: CASSLTASNYGYTF. The DNA for the CDR3 is TGTGCCAGCAGTTTGACAGCCTCTAACTATGGCTACACCTTC.